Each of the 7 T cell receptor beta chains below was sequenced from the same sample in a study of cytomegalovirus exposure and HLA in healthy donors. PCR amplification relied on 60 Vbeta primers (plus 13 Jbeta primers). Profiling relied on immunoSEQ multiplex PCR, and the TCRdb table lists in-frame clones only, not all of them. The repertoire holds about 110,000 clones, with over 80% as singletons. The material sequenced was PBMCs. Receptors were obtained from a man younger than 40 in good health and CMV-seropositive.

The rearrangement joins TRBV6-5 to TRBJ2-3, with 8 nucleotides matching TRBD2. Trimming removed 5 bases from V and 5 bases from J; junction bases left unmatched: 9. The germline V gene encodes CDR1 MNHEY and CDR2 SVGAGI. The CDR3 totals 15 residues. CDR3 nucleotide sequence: TGTGCCAGCAGTCCCCTTGCTAGCGGGTTAGATACGCAGTATTTT. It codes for CASSPLASGLDTQYF.

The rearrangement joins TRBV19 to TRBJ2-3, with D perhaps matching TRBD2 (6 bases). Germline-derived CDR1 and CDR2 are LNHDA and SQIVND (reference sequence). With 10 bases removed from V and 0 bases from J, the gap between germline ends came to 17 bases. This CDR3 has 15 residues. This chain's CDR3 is CATSPGDASTDTQYF. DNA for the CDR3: TGTGCCACCTCACCGGGGGATGCTAGCACAGATACGCAGTATTTT. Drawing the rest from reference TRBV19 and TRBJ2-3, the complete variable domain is DGGITQSPKYLFRKEGQNVTLSCEQNLNHDAMYWYRQDPGQGLRLIYYSQIVNDFQKGDIAEGYSVSREKKESFPLTVTSAQKNPTAFYLCATSPGDASTDTQYFGPGTRLTVL.

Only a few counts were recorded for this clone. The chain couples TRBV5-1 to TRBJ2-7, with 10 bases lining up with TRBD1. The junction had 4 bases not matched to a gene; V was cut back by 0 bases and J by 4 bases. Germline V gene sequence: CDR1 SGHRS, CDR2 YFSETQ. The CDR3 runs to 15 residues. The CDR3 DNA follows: TGCGCCAGCAGCTTGGGGCGGACAGGGGGTTACGAGCAGTACTTC. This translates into CASSLGRTGGYEQYF.

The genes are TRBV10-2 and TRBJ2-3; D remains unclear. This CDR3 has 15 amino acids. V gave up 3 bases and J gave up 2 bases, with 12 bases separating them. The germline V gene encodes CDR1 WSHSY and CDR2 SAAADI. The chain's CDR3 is CASSEALTNTDTQYF. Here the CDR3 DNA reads TGCGCCAGCAGTGAAGCCCTGACAAACACAGATACGCAGTATTTT.

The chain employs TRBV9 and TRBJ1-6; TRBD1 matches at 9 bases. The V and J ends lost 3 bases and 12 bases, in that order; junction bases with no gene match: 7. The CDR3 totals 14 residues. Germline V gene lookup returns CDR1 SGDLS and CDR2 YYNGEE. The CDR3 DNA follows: TGTGCCAGCAGCGAGGGACAGGGCCAGCGACCCCTCCACTTT. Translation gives CASSEGQGQRPLHF.

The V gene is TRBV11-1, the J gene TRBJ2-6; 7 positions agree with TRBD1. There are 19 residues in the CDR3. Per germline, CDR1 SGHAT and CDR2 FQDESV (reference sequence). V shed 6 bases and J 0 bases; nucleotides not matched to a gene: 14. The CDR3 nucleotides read TGTGCCAGCAGTTTCAATCGACAGGGTCTCACCTCTGGGGCCAACGTCCTGACTTTC. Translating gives CASSFNRQGLTSGANVLTF.

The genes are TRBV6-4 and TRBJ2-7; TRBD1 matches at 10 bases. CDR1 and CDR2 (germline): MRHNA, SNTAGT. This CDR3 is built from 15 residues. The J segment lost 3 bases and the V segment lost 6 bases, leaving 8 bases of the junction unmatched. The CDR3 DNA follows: TGTGCCAGCAGCCTTCCGGGACAGGGGTACTACGAGCAGTACTTC. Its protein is CASSLPGQGYYEQYF.